This TCR beta chain is drawn from a study of blood T cell repertoires in COVID-19. About the research overall: Samples representing acute and convalescent COVID-19 were sourced from the United States, Italy and Spain. T cells, B-cell-depleted T cells, or PBMCs provided the cDNA or gDNA that served as material.

Germline V lookup: CDR1 LNHDA, CDR2 SQIVND (reference sequence). V lost 7 bases and J lost 4, with 17 bases in between. The CDR3 loop spans 15 amino acids. In the study's own analysis: Amplification of reference gene primers was used by the study to estimate nucleated cell counts. This table comes from immunoSEQ multiplex PCR, and its TCRdb copy is limited to in-frame clones, with some not included. V and J calls and clone size are as listed in that table; D and trimming were resolved from the DNA. This sample has approximately 300,000 clones, with more than 85% found just once. Participants had their cohort set by participant-reported clinical history.

This clonotype was sampled from a woman younger than 45 who had recovered from COVID-19. Material: PBMCs or T cells enriched from blood (not recorded which). The chain employs TRBV19 and TRBJ1-3, with TRBD1 as a possible D gene (6 bases). The CDR3 loop is CASTPPDREGNTIYF. The CDR3 DNA follows: TGTGCCAGTACCCCCCCGGACAGAGAAGGAAACACCATATATTTT.